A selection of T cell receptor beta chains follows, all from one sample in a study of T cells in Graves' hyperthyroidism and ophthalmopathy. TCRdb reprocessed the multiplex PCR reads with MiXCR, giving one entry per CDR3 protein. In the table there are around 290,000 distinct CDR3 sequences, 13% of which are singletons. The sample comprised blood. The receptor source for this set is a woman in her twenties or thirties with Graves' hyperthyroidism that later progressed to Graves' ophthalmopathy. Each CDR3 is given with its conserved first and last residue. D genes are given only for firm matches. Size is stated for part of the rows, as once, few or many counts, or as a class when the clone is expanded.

TGTGCCAGTAGTATGAGCCTAGCGGGGGGCCTTAGCACAGATACGCAGTATTTT CASSMSLAGGLSTDTQYF - TRBV19 TRBD2 TRBJ2-3
TGTGCCAGCTCACGGGGACTAGCGGGAGACGAGACCCAGTACTTC CASSRGLAGDETQYF many TRBV18 TRBD2 TRBJ2-5
TGTGCCAGCAGTTTGCCAGGGACAGGGAACTATGGCTACACCTTC CASSLPGTGNYGYTF many TRBV28 TRBD1 TRBJ1-2
TGTGCCAGCCAAAACAGGGTAGAGACCCAGTACTTC CASQNRVETQYF many TRBV12-3/TRBV12-4 - TRBJ2-5
TGTGCCGTGCGGGGGTTGAGCTCTGGAAACACCATATATTTT CAVRGLSSGNTIYF many TRBV28 - TRBJ1-3
TGCAGCGTTGCGCTACTGGATTACAATGAGCAGTTCTTC CSVALLDYNEQFF many TRBV29-1 - TRBJ2-1
TGTGCCAGCAGCTCCACAGGTGAAAATTCACCCCTCCACTTT CASSSTGENSPLHF many TRBV13 - TRBJ1-6
TGTGCCAGCAGTGAATCCCGACTAGCGGGGGGGCGTGAGACCCAGTACTTC CASSESRLAGGRETQYF - TRBV25-1 TRBD2 TRBJ2-5
TGTGCCAGCAGCCCACAGGGCAACAATCAGCCCCAGCATTTT CASSPQGNNQPQHF many TRBV7-2 - TRBJ1-5
TGTGCCAGCTCAGCAACAGGGAGCGCAGAGCAGTTCTTC CASSATGSAEQFF - TRBV18 - TRBJ2-1
TGTGCCTGGAGCACCCAGGCGAATTCACCCCTCCACTTT CAWSTQANSPLHF many TRBV30 - TRBJ1-6
TGTGCCAGCAGTTACTTGACGGACAAGGAGGCGCAGTATTTT CASSYLTDKEAQYF - TRBV6-2/TRBV6-3 - TRBJ2-3
TGTGCCAGCACGCGGGACACGGCGGCCACCGGGGAGCTGTTTTTT CASTRDTAATGELFF - TRBV7-6 - TRBJ2-2
TGTGCCTGGAGTGTCGGCTCGAGAGCAGCTTTCTTT CAWSVGSRAAFF many TRBV30 - TRBJ1-1
TGTGCCAGCAGCTTCGGCTCCTATAATTCACCCCTCCACTTT CASSFGSYNSPLHF many TRBV5-6 - TRBJ1-6
TGTGCCACCAGTGGGTATAGCAATCAGCCCCAGCATTTT CATSGYSNQPQHF many TRBV24-1 - TRBJ1-5
TGTGCCAGCCCGGGTCGGGGGCCCTACGAGCAGTACTTC CASPGRGPYEQYF - TRBV14 - TRBJ2-7
TGTGCCAGCAGTCGGCTCGCAGGGGTGGGTGAAAAACTGTTTTTT CASSRLAGVGEKLFF many TRBV5-8 - TRBJ1-4
TGTGCCATTTGGGCCGGGGAGCTGTTTTTT CAIWAGELFF few TRBV10-3 - TRBJ2-2
TGCAGTGCTAGAGGTGACTGGGCCGGGGAGCTGTTTTTT CSARGDWAGELFF - TRBV20-1 - TRBJ2-2
TGTGCCAGCAGCTCCCGGACTAGCGGGAGGAGCAACGAGCAGTACTTC CASSSRTSGRSNEQYF many TRBV11-1 TRBD2 TRBJ2-7
TGCGCCAGCAGCCAAAATAGACAGGGGGGTGAAAAACTGTTTTTT CASSQNRQGGEKLFF many TRBV4-3 TRBD1 TRBJ1-4
TGCAGTGCCGAGGCTAGCGCTGCCTACGAGCAGTACTTC CSAEASAAYEQYF many TRBV20-1 - TRBJ2-7
TGTGCCAGCAGTGAAGAGGGACAGGGGTCTTGGGGCTACACCTTC CASSEEGQGSWGYTF many TRBV2 TRBD1 TRBJ1-2
TGTGCCAGCAGCTTATCGGGAGGACGGAACGAGCAGTACTTC CASSLSGGRNEQYF once TRBV7-9 TRBD2 TRBJ2-7
TGTGCCAGCTCACTAGGGGGGCCGAAGCCCCAGCATTTT CASSLGGPKPQHF - TRBV18 - TRBJ1-5
TGTGCCTGGGGGACGGGTCGGGGCTACACCTTC CAWGTGRGYTF many TRBV30 - TRBJ1-2
TGTGCCAGCCACAGGGAGCCCCCTGAAGCTTTCTTT CASHREPPEAFF many TRBV2 - TRBJ1-1